These T cell receptor beta chains were read from a single sample in a study of response to subunit inactivated influenza vaccine. Each CDR3 protein is one row after TCRdb ran MiXCR on the RT-PCR reads. The sample has about 570,000 distinct CDR3 sequences, around 10% seen once. These same records also appear under a second study, on T cells expressing NK-cell markers.

The sequencing here drew on PBMCs from blood, taken on the day of vaccination. All receptors come from a man aged 50 to 60 who received an inactivated influenza vaccine. Each CDR3 is given with its conserved first and last residue. The order of the fields is D gene, V gene, J gene, clone size, CDR3 DNA, CDR3 protein. A D gene is named only where the DNA matches it firmly. Clone size is not always given. Where it is, it says once, few, many or a class for expanded clones.

NA	TRBV25-1	TRBJ1-5	few	TGTGCCAGCAGTGATTGGGGATATCAGCCCCAGCATTTT	CASSDWGYQPQHF
NA	TRBV28	TRBJ2-1	NA	TGTGCCAGCACCCGGGTGGACACCTACAATGAGCAGTTCTTC	CASTRVDTYNEQFF
NA	TRBV11-2	TRBJ2-2	NA	TGTGCCAGCAGCTTAGATCGACACGGGGAGCTGTTTTTT	CASSLDRHGELFF
NA	TRBV7-9	TRBJ2-2	NA	TGTGCCAGCAGCTGGGGGTACAGAAAACCGAACACCGGGGAGCTGTTTTTT	CASSWGYRKPNTGELFF
NA	TRBV20-1	TRBJ1-5	few	TGCAGTGCTAGAGATAGTAAATGGGGGTCGGGCAATCAGCCCCAGCATTTT	CSARDSKWGSGNQPQHF
NA	TRBV29-1	TRBJ2-5	NA	TGCAGCGGTACACCGGCACAAGAGACCCAGTACTTC	CSGTPAQETQYF
TRBD2	TRBV28	TRBJ2-2	NA	TGTGCCAGCAGTTACTCACTAGCGGGGGGCACCGGGGAGCTGTTTTTT	CASSYSLAGGTGELFF
TRBD1	TRBV12-3/TRBV12-4	TRBJ2-7	many	TGTGCCAGCAGCCATCCCGGGACAGGAGCCTACGAGCAGTACTTC	CASSHPGTGAYEQYF
NA	TRBV18	TRBJ2-7	NA	TGTGCCAGCTCACTAGGCGTTTTCGGGCCCTCCTACGAGCAGTACTTC	CASSLGVFGPSYEQYF
TRBD2	TRBV29-1	TRBJ2-2	NA	TGCAGCGTTGAAGGGTGGAGCGGGAGGGATCACACCGGGGAGCTGTTTTTT	CSVEGWSGRDHTGELFF
NA	TRBV12-3/TRBV12-4	TRBJ1-5	few	TGTGCCAGCAGTTTGAGATATAGCAATCAGCCCCAGCATTTT	CASSLRYSNQPQHF
NA	TRBV3-1	TRBJ2-2	NA	TGTGCCAGCAGCCATGCCGGCCAACACACCGGGGAGCTGTTTTTT	CASSHAGQHTGELFF
NA	TRBV6-2/TRBV6-3	TRBJ2-3	few	TGTGCCAGCAGTTACTCTATCCAGCGCTCCGGCACAGATACGCAGTATTTT	CASSYSIQRSGTDTQYF
TRBD1	TRBV10-3	TRBJ2-2	few	TGTGCCATCACCCCAGACGGGACAGGAAGCACCGGGGAGCTGTTTTTT	CAITPDGTGSTGELFF
TRBD1	TRBV4-3	TRBJ2-5	NA	TGCGCCAGCAGCCGGGACAGGGTTGAGCAGGAGACCCAGTACTTC	CASSRDRVEQETQYF
TRBD2	TRBV12-3/TRBV12-4	TRBJ2-5	NA	TGTGCCAGCAGTACTAGCGGGAGGGCCTCAGAGACCCAGTACTTC	CASSTSGRASETQYF
NA	TRBV20-1	TRBJ2-3	NA	TGCAGTGCTAGGGGGACAGCCCGAGCGGGGCCAGATACGCAGTATTTT	CSARGTARAGPDTQYF
NA	TRBV20-1	TRBJ2-1	many	TGCAGTGCTAGACGCGAGACTACTGACAATGAGCAGTTCTTC	CSARRETTDNEQFF
TRBD1	TRBV20-1	TRBJ2-5	NA	TGCAGTGCTCTCCGGGACAGCGCGGAGACCCAGTACTTC	CSALRDSAETQYF
NA	TRBV27	TRBJ2-7	many	TGTGCCAGCAGTTTTCTCGGACTAAATCCCGAGCAGTACTTC	CASSFLGLNPEQYF
NA	TRBV15	TRBJ2-3	once	TGTGCCACCCGCAATAGTCAGGGGTTACGTACGCAGTATTTT	CATRNSQGLRTQYF
NA	TRBV7-9	TRBJ1-1	NA	TGTGCCAGCAGCTTAGGGAATGGGAACACTGAAGCTTTCTTT	CASSLGNGNTEAFF
TRBD2	TRBV4-2	TRBJ2-5	few	TGTGCCAGCAGCCCCCAAACATCTAGCGGGGGGGCCCAAGAGACCCAGTACTTC	CASSPQTSSGGAQETQYF
TRBD2	TRBV7-2	TRBJ2-1	few	TGTGCCAGCAGCTGGAGTAGCGGGAGGGCCCGTGAGCAGTTCTTC	CASSWSSGRAREQFF
TRBD1	TRBV7-8	TRBJ1-1	many	TGTGCCAGCAGCTTATTGGGACAGGGGGCATGGGATACTGAAGCTTTCTTT	CASSLLGQGAWDTEAFF
NA	TRBV20-1	TRBJ2-7	NA	TGCAGTGCTACCCGACAGGACTACGAGCAGTACTTC	CSATRQDYEQYF
TRBD2	TRBV9	TRBJ2-1	few	TGTGCCAGCAGCATAGAGGGACTAGCCCTTAATGAGCAGTTCTTC	CASSIEGLALNEQFF
NA	TRBV10-3	TRBJ1-5	NA	TGTGCCATCGGAGTAGAGAATCAGCCCCAGCATTTT	CAIGVENQPQHF
NA	TRBV28	TRBJ2-7	few	TGTGCCAGCAGTTTGGGGGCTAGCGCTGCCTACGAGCAGTACTTC	CASSLGASAAYEQYF
NA	TRBV5-5	TRBJ1-5	NA	TGTGCCAGCAGCTTGGTAGGGAGGCAGCCCCAGCATTTT	CASSLVGRQPQHF
TRBD2	TRBV5-1	TRBJ2-5	NA	TGCGCCAGCAGCTTTTCAAACGGGGGGTTGGAGACCCAGTACTTC	CASSFSNGGLETQYF
NA	TRBV5-6	TRBJ2-2	NA	TGTGCCAGCAGCAGAAGTTCCTTTGGCACCGGGGAGCTGTTTTTT	CASSRSSFGTGELFF
TRBD2	TRBV7-9	TRBJ2-1	many	TGTGCCAGCAGCTTAGGACTAGCGGGAGTGAATGAGCAGTTCTTC	CASSLGLAGVNEQFF
NA	TRBV2	TRBJ1-1	few	TGTGCCAGCAGTAAACAGGGAGGCATCGCTGAAGCTTTCTTT	CASSKQGGIAEAFF
TRBD2	TRBV28	TRBJ2-1	few	TGTGCCAGCAGTTCCTCTAGCGGGCGAGTTAATGAGCAGTTCTTC	CASSSSSGRVNEQFF
NA	TRBV5-1	TRBJ2-3	NA	TGCGCCAGCAGTATAAGGGGGGCAACAGATACGCAGTATTTT	CASSIRGATDTQYF
NA	TRBV29-1	TRBJ1-1	few	TGCAGCGTTGGGACTCGGACTGAAGCTTTCTTT	CSVGTRTEAFF
NA	TRBV15	TRBJ2-4	many	TGTGCCACCAGCAGAGATCCTGGCGGTACGAGAAACATTCAGTACTTC	CATSRDPGGTRNIQYF
TRBD1	TRBV5-1	TRBJ2-7	NA	TGCGCCAGCAGTCAGAAACCGGGACAGACCTCCTACGAGCAGTACTTC	CASSQKPGQTSYEQYF
NA	TRBV29-1	TRBJ2-7	few	TGCAGCGTTGAGGCCAGACCTACCTACGAGCAGTACTTC	CSVEARPTYEQYF
NA	TRBV7-2	TRBJ2-7	NA	TGTGCCAGCAGCTTAGACGGGCGGGCTCTCTCCTACGAGCAGTACTTC	CASSLDGRALSYEQYF
NA	TRBV28	TRBJ1-2	NA	TGTGCCAGCAAGGCAATGGATGGCTACACCTTC	CASKAMDGYTF